This TCR beta chain originates from a study of cytomegalovirus exposure and HLA in healthy donors. Study context: Counted in an early data release were some 81 million unique TCRs from HLA-typed donors. Among the approximately 400 genotyped donors, just over 80% were placed in the Caucasian-associated ancestry cluster. General study findings and limits: With high specificity and sensitivity, the classifier reportedly diagnosed cytomegalovirus status. Because they were indistinguishable, some V segments, including TRBV6-2 and TRBV6-3, were excluded.

Germline V CDR1 and CDR2: SGHVS, FQNEAQ. J gave up 4 bases and V 3 bases, and 5 bases lay outside the gene matches. The CDR3 is 15 residues long. Concerning this clone itself: Antigen: not known.

Amplification used 60 Vbeta primers and 13 Jbeta primers. Method: immunoSEQ multiplex PCR; TCRdb's copy keeps in-frame clones and lacks some. The sample lists some 65,000 clones, approximately 60% occurring once. The material sequenced was PBMCs. The clonotype comes from a man aged 25-45 years in good health and CMV-seronegative. This chain links TRBV7-8 with TRBJ2-2; 7 bases map to TRBD1. For the CDR3, the DNA is TGTGCCAGCAGCTTTCGAGGGGGCGGCACCGGGGAGCTGTTTTTT. Translated, it gives CASSFRGGGTGELFF.